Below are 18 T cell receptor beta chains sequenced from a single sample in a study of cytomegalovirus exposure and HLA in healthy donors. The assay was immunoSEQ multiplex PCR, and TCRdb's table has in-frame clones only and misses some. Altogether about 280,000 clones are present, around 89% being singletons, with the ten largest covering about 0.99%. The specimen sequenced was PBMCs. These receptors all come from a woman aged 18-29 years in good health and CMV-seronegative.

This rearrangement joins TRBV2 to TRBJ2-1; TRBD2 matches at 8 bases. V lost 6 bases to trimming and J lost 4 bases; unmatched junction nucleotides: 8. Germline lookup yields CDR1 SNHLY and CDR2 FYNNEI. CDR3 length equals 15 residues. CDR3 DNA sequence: TGTGCCAGCAGGGTGGGGTCGGGGGGGTACAATGAGCAGTTCTTC. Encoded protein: CASRVGSGGYNEQFF. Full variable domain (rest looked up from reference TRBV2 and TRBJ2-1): EPEVTQTPSHQVTQMGQEVILRCVPISNHLYFYWYRQILGQKVEFLVSFYNNEISEKSEIFDDQFSVERPDGSNFTLKIRSTKLEDSAMYFCASRVGSGGYNEQFFGPGTRLTVL.

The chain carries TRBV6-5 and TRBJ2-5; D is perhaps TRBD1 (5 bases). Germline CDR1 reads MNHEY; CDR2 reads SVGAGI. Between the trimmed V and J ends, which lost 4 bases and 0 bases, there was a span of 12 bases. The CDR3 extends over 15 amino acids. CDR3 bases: TGTGCCAGCAGTTTTGAGACGGACAACCAAGAGACCCAGTACTTC. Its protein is CASSFETDNQETQYF.

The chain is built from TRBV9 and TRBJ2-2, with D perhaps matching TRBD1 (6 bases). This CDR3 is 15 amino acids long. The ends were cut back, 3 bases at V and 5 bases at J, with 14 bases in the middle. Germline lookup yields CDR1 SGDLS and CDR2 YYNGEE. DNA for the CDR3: TGTGCCAGCAGCGCCCTGGCTACAGGGACCGGGGAGCTGTTTTTT. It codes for CASSALATGTGELFF.

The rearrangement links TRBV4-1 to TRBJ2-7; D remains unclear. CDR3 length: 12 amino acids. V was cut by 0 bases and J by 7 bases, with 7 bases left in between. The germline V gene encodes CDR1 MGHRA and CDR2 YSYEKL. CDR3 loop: CASSQDRTEQYF. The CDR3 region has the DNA TGCGCCAGCAGCCAAGATCGTACTGAGCAGTACTTC.

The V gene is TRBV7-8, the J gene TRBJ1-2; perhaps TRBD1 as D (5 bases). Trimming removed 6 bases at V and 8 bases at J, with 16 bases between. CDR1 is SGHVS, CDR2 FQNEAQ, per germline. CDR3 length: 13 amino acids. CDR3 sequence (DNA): TGTGCCAGCAGTTCCAGGGAATTCCGGGGCTACACCTTC. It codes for CASSSREFRGYTF.

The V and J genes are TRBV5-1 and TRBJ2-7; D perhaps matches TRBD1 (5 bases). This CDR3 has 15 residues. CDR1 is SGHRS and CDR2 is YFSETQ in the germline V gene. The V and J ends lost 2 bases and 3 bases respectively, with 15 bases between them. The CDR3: CASSFLDTGNYEQYF. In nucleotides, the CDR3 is TGCGCCAGCAGCTTTTTGGACACAGGAAACTACGAGCAGTACTTC.

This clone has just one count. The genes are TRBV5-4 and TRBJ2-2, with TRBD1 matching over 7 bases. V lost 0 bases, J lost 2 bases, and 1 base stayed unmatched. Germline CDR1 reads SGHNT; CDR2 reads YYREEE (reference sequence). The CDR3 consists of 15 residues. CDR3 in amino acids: CASSLGQGNTGELFF. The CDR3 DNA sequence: TGTGCCAGCAGCTTGGGACAGGGCAACACCGGGGAGCTGTTTTTT.

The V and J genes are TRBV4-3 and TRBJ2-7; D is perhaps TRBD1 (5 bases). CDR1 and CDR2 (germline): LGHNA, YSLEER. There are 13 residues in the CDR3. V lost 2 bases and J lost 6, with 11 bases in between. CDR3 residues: CASSQNQGGEQYF. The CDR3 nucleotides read TGCGCCAGCAGCCAAAACCAGGGCGGCGAGCAGTACTTC.

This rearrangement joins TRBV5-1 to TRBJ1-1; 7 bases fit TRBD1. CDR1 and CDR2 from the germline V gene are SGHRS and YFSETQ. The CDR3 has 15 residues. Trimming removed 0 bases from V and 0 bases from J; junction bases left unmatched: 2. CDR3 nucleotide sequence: TGCGCCAGCAGCTTGGATGGACAGGTGAACACTGAAGCTTTCTTT. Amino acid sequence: CASSLDGQVNTEAFF.

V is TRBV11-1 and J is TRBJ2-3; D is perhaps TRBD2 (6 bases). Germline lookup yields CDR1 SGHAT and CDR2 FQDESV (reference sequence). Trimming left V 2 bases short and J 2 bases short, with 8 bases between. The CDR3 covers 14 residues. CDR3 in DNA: TGTGCCAGCAGCTTACGGGAGTACACAGATACGCAGTATTTT. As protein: CASSLREYTDTQYF.

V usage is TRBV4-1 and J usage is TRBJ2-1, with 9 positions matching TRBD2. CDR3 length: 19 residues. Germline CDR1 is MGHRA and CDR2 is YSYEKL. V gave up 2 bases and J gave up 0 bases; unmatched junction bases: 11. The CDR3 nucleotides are TGCGCCAGCAGCCAATTTTTGCGGGAGGGCCGTGGCTCCTACAATGAGCAGTTCTTC. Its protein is CASSQFLREGRGSYNEQFF.

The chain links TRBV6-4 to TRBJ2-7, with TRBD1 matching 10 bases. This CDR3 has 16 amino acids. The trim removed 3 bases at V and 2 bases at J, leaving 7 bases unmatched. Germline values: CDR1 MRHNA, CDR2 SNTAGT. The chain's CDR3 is CASSDAVTGGAYEQYF. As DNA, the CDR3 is TGTGCCAGCAGTGATGCGGTGACAGGGGGCGCCTACGAGCAGTACTTC.

CDR3 residues: CASSPGLRRNEQFF. CDR3 nucleotides: TGTGCCAGCAGCCCCGGGCTCAGGAGGAATGAGCAGTTCTTC. The chain joins TRBV7-2 to TRBJ2-1; perhaps TRBD2 as D (5 bases). The CDR3 is 14 amino acids. Per germline, CDR1 SGHTA and CDR2 FQGNSA. Trimming took 5 bases from V and 7 from J, leaving 15 bases between them.

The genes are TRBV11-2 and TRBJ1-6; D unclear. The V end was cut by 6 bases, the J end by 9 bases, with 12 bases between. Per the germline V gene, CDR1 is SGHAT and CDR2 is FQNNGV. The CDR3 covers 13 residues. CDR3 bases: TGTGCCAGCAGTTTACTATTGAGTTCACCCCTCCACTTT. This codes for CASSLLLSSPLHF.

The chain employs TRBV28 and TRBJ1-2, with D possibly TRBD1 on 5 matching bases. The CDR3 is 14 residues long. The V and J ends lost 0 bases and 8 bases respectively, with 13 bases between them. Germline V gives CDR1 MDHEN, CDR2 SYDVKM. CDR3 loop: CASSLWKGPGGYTF. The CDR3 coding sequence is TGTGCCAGCAGTTTATGGAAGGGGCCCGGGGGCTACACCTTC.

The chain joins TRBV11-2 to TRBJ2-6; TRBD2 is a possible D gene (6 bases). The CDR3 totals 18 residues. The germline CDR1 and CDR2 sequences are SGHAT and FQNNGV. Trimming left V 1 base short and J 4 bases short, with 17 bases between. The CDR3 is CASSLGRGAWAGANVLTF. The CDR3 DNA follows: TGTGCCAGCAGCTTAGGGCGGGGAGCCTGGGCAGGGGCCAACGTCCTGACTTTC.

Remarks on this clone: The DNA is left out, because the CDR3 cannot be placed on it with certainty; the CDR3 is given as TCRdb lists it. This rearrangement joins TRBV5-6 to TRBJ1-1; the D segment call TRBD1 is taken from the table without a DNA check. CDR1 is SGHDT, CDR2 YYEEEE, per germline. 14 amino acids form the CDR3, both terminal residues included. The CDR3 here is CASSFGPGGTEAFF.

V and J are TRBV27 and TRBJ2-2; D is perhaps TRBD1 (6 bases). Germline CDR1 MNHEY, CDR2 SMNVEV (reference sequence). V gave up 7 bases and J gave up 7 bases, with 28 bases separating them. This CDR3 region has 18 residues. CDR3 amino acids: CASMHLKTVQGFYGELFF. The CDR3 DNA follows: TGTGCCAGCATGCATCTCAAGACGGTGCAGGGGTTTTACGGGGAGCTGTTTTTT.